These 21 T cell receptor beta chains were all obtained from the same sample, sequenced in a study of T cells in Graves' hyperthyroidism and ophthalmopathy. Amplified TCR beta CDR3 regions came from RNA transcripts. With the HTBI primer set, the TCR CDR3 went through a first round of RT-PCR. TCRdb reanalysed the multiplex PCR reads using MiXCR and keeps one entry per CDR3 protein. The table lists a few hundred thousand distinct CDR3 sequences, about 45% of them singletons. The sequenced sample consisted of peripheral blood or thyroid tissue (not recorded which). Source of these receptors: a woman under 30 with Graves' hyperthyroidism.

The chain carries TRBV5-6 and TRBJ2-7, with D possibly being TRBD2 (6 bases). CDR1 and CDR2 (germline): SGHDT, YYEEEE. V was trimmed by 6 bases and J by 1 base, leaving 14 bases between them. CDR3 length equals 14 residues. This CDR3 is CASTDGGGSYEQYF. For the CDR3, the DNA is TGTGCCAGCACCGACGGGGGTGGATCCTACGAGCAGTACTTC.

Ten or more counts support this clonotype. The CDR3, as DNA: TGTGCCAGCACCTCCCGCGGGCAGGGTCACGAGCAGTACTTC. Amino acid sequence: CASTSRGQGHEQYF. The genes are TRBV12-3 or TRBV12-4 and TRBJ2-7; D may be TRBD1 or TRBD2 (5 bases each). There are 14 residues in the CDR3. Trimming stripped 7 bases from V and 5 bases from J, with 18 bases between.

This clonotype was recorded at least ten times. This rearrangement joins TRBV18 to TRBJ1-6; TRBD1 is a possible D gene (5 bases). Germline V gene data show CDR1 as KGHSH and CDR2 as LQKENI. The CDR3 is 17 residues long. Deletions cut 0 bases from V and 8 bases from J, with 17 bases between. CDR3 loop: CASSPPATQAWHSPLHF. CDR3 DNA: TGTGCCAGCTCACCACCGGCGACACAGGCCTGGCATTCACCCCTCCACTTT.

This clonotype was detected many times. V usage is TRBV5-1 and J usage is TRBJ2-7, with 7 bases that match TRBD1. V lost 2 bases, J lost 2 bases, and 7 bases stayed unmatched. Germline CDR1 SGHRS, CDR2 YFSETQ. There are 15 residues in the CDR3. CDR3 DNA: TGCGCCAGCAGCTTAGGGGACAGAGCAACCTACGAGCAGTACTTC. Translated: CASSLGDRATYEQYF.

The chain employs TRBV12-3 or TRBV12-4 and TRBJ2-1; D may be TRBD1 or TRBD2 (5 bases each). The germline V and J ends were trimmed by 3 bases and 4 bases, with 13 bases remaining between them. The CDR3 loop spans 15 amino acids. The CDR3 is CASSFPGRKYNEQFF. In DNA form, the CDR3 reads TGTGCCAGCAGTTTTCCGGGACGAAAGTACAATGAGCAGTTCTTC.

This clonotype has ten or more counts. The chain joins TRBV19 to TRBJ1-5, with 7 positions matching TRBD1. This CDR3 has 15 residues. Germline CDR1 reads LNHDA; CDR2 reads SQIVND (reference sequence). With V trimmed by 6 bases and J by 5 bases, 10 bases remained unmatched. DNA for the CDR3: TGTGCCAGTAGGAGACAGGGTTCCCCCTATCAGCCCCAGCATTTT. Residues: CASRRQGSPYQPQHF.

Ten or more counts support this clonotype. The chain recombines TRBV6-5 with TRBJ1-5; D not certain. V lost 8 bases and J lost 1, with 9 bases in between. CDR3 length: 13 residues. CDR1 and CDR2 (germline): MNHEY, SVGAGI. The CDR3 region is CASCDGSNQPQHF. CDR3 sequence (DNA): TGTGCCAGCTGTGACGGGAGCAATCAGCCCCAGCATTTT.

This clonotype was seen a handful of times. The chain recombines TRBV6-2 or TRBV6-3 with TRBJ1-1; 8 positions match TRBD1. V shed 0 bases, J shed 8 bases, and the junction held 5 bases outside the gene matches. Per germline, CDR1 MNHEY and CDR2 SVGEGT. The CDR3 consists of 14 residues. The CDR3 reads CASSYSQGAWEAFF. CDR3 nucleotide sequence: TGTGCCAGCAGTTACTCCCAGGGGGCCTGGGAAGCTTTCTTT.

This clonotype came up many times. This chain connects TRBV12-3 or TRBV12-4 to TRBJ1-3; TRBD1 might be the D (5 bases). Between the trimmed V and J ends, which lost 4 bases and 7 bases, there was a span of 26 bases. The CDR3 is 18 residues long. DNA for the CDR3: TGTGCCAGCAGTTCCCTTAGGGTAGGGCAGGGAATGAGGAACACCATATATTTT. It codes for CASSSLRVGQGMRNTIYF.

The chain couples TRBV7-6 to TRBJ2-7, with TRBD2 matching 10 bases. CDR1 and CDR2 from the germline V gene are SGHVS and FNYEAQ. The V gene end was trimmed by 7 bases and the J gene end by 5 bases; junction bases not matched to a gene: 2. The CDR3 consists of 12 residues. Written as DNA, the CDR3 is TGTGCCAGCACTAGCGGGAGCCACGAGCAGTACTTC. Protein sequence: CASTSGSHEQYF.

The sample holds many counts of this clonotype. The gene calls are TRBV7-8 and TRBJ1-6; D not certain. The germline CDR1 and CDR2 sequences are SGHVS and FQNEAQ. This CDR3 spans 16 amino acids. Trimming pared 5 bases from V and 5 bases from J, leaving 16 bases between. The CDR3 bases are TGTGCCAGCAGCCCCCGGACCGTGGCGGATAATTCACCCCTCCACTTT. Its protein is CASSPRTVADNSPLHF.

This clonotype showed up many times. The chain uses TRBV10-3 and TRBJ1-1; 10 positions agree with TRBD1. The CDR3 length is 15 residues. Germline V gene data show CDR1 as ENHRY and CDR2 as SYGVKD. Trimming at V came to 8 bases and at J to 3 bases, leaving 9 bases not matched to a gene. The DNA of the CDR3 is TGTGCCATCGGGGTCCGACAGGGGGCCTACACTGAAGCTTTCTTT. Protein product: CAIGVRQGAYTEAFF.

This clonotype was detected only a few times. The gene calls are TRBV29-1 and TRBJ1-5; 8 nucleotides align to TRBD1. This CDR3 is 14 amino acids long. The germline V gene has CDR1 SQVTM and CDR2 ANQGSEA. The V and J ends lost 1 base and 2 bases, in that order; junction bases with no gene match: 1. The CDR3 is CSVEAGGGNQPQHF. CDR3 nucleotide sequence: TGCAGCGTTGAAGCAGGGGGCGGCAATCAGCCCCAGCATTTT.

This clonotype was counted many times. The chain couples TRBV9 to TRBJ1-1; 10 positions match TRBD1. Looked up from germline, CDR1 is SGDLS and CDR2 is YYNGEE. Germline trimming cut 3 bases from V and 3 bases from J; bases unmatched to any gene: 11. The CDR3 totals 17 residues. As DNA, the CDR3 is TGTGCCAGCAGCGAAAGCCGGGACAGGGGAGGGGACACTGAAGCTTTCTTT. Protein sequence: CASSESRDRGGDTEAFF. Based on the CDR3 plus reference TRBV9 and TRBJ1-1, the full variable domain is DSGVTQTPKHLITATGQRVTLRCSPRSGDLSVYWYQQSLDQGLQFLIQYYNGEERAKGNILERFSAQQFPDLHSELNLSSLELGDSALYFCASSESRDRGGDTEAFFGQGTRLTVV.

The count of this clonotype is one. The chain joins TRBV7-2 to TRBJ2-4, with D maybe TRBD2 (7 bases). V dropped 5 bases and J dropped 6 bases, with 14 bases sitting between them. Germline V lookup: CDR1 SGHTA, CDR2 FQGNSA. The CDR3 is 14 residues long. Written as DNA, the CDR3 is TGTGCCAGCAGCGGGGGGGCGAGGCGAAACATTCAGTACTTC. As protein: CASSGGARRNIQYF.

This clonotype was counted a single time. The rearrangement joins TRBV7-9 to TRBJ1-2; D uncertain. The CDR3 runs 12 residues. Germline V lookup: CDR1 SEHNR, CDR2 FQNEAQ (reference sequence). Trimming pared 4 bases from V and 8 bases from J, leaving 11 bases between. This CDR3 is CASSSPASGYTF. CDR3 DNA sequence: TGTGCCAGCAGCTCCCCTGCTAGCGGCTACACCTTC.

This clonotype has at least ten counts. The V gene is TRBV24-1, the J gene TRBJ1-2; TRBD1 is a possible D gene (6 bases). Trimming stripped 3 bases from V and 2 bases from J, with 9 bases between. CDR1 and CDR2 from the germline V gene are KGHDR and SFDVKD. The CDR3 is 14 residues long. This CDR3 reads CATSDQGGNYGYTF. The CDR3 bases are TGTGCCACCAGTGATCAAGGGGGAAACTATGGCTACACCTTC.

V is TRBV6-6 and J is TRBJ1-5; D is perhaps TRBD1 (5 bases). The V gene's germline CDR1 is MNHNY and CDR2 SVGAGI (reference sequence). The V and J ends lost 2 bases and 4 bases respectively, with 12 bases between them. This CDR3 region has 15 residues. This CDR3 reads CASSYLGAPNQPQHF. CDR3 nucleotide sequence: TGTGCCAGCAGTTACCTTGGGGCTCCAAATCAGCCCCAGCATTTT.

This clonotype was recorded many times. The chain combines TRBV6-5 with TRBJ2-7; the D is unclear. Trimming stripped 5 bases from V and 8 bases from J, with 10 bases between. This CDR3 is built from 11 residues. The germline gives CDR1 MNHEY, CDR2 SVGAGI. CDR3 region: CASSTQKKQYF. In nucleotides, the CDR3 is TGTGCCAGCAGTACACAGAAGAAGCAGTACTTC.

This clonotype came up a few times. This chain links TRBV7-9 with TRBJ2-3, with 7 bases fitting TRBD2. Germline trimming cut 5 bases from V and 6 bases from J; bases unmatched to any gene: 11. CDR1 and CDR2 (germline): SEHNR, FQNEAQ (reference sequence). This CDR3 region has 15 residues. This chain's CDR3 is CASSPPGGDRDTQYF. For the CDR3, the DNA is TGTGCCAGCAGCCCCCCTGGGGGGGATCGCGATACGCAGTATTTT.

The sample holds many counts of this clonotype. The V call is TRBV2, the J call TRBJ1-1; weak D call: TRBD1 (5 bases). The CDR3 totals 11 residues. V lost 6 bases, J lost 11 bases, and 13 bases lay in between. The germline gives CDR1 SNHLY, CDR2 FYNNEI. The CDR3 sequence: CASRGRPAAFF. In DNA, the CDR3 is TGTGCCAGCAGGGGACGGCCCGCCGCTTTCTTT.